Sequencing of this T cell receptor beta chain was carried out in a study of CD8 T cells in ankylosing spondylitis. Study-level points and caveats: A TCR beta motif made of 7 to 9 highly homologous variants seemed typical of ankylosing spondylitis blood.

V lost 7 bases to trimming and J lost 6 bases, with 16 bases between them. CDR1 is ENHRY, CDR2 SYGVKD, per germline. CDR3 length: 13 amino acids. Regarding this clonotype: Its target is not known.

Using its own MiXCR run on the 5' RACE reads, TCRdb lists one record per CDR3 protein. The sample consists of about 250,000 distinct CDR3 sequences, roughly 32% of them appearing once. Sequencing was carried out using blood, either unsorted or a sorted T cell fraction (not recorded which). The origin of this receptor is a male donor with ankylosing spondylitis or in good health (not recorded which). The gene calls are TRBV10-3 and TRBJ2-7; possibly TRBD1 for D (5 bases). CDR3: CAIKLDSDFEQYF. The CDR3 nucleotides are TGTGCCATCAAGCTTGACAGTGACTTCGAGCAGTACTTC.